These 2 T cell receptor beta chains were all obtained from the same sample, sequenced in a study of shared clonotypes between healthy human individuals (TCRdb year 2020). Library preparation used the immunoSEQ multiplex PCR assay. TCRdb took this table from immuneACCESS and kept in-frame rearrangements with V and J called. Such tables lack part of the clones; where checked against another copy, unresolved V genes explain under half of the gap, and the rest is unexplained. Recorded for this sample are around 500,000 clones; around 79% of them occurred a single time. About 12% of the sample is held by the ten biggest clonotypes. Sequenced material: PBMCs. These receptors were obtained from a middle-aged woman in good health. Some clones in this sample may be carry-over from other donors' samples.

This clone appeared many times. The rearrangement links TRBV18 to TRBJ1-4, with D possibly TRBD1 on 5 matching bases. CDR1 KGHSH and CDR2 LQKENI come from the germline V gene. V was cut by 0 bases and J by 0 bases, with 8 bases left in between. The CDR3 runs to 16 residues. CDR3 sequence reads: CASSPPVGATNEKLFF. In DNA form, the CDR3 reads TGTGCCAGCTCACCACCGGTGGGGGCAACTAATGAAAAACTGTTTTTT.

The chain couples TRBV27 to TRBJ1-2; no clear D. Between the trimmed V and J ends, which lost 2 bases and 2 bases, there was a span of 6 bases. The CDR3 length is 13 residues. Germline CDR1 MNHEY, CDR2 SMNVEV (reference sequence). The CDR3 DNA sequence: TGTGCCAGCAGTTTACGACGGAACTATGGCTACACCTTC. As protein: CASSLRRNYGYTF.